This T cell receptor (beta chain) originates from a study of T cells after yellow fever vaccination. In TCRdb, the 5' RACE reads were re-called with MiXCR into one record per CDR3 protein. The sample lists over 150,000 distinct CDR3 sequences, 6% to 7.5% occurring once. The specimen comprised CD4+ T cells sorted from PBMCs, sampled about 5 days after the first yellow fever vaccination. The source is a man aged 18-30 years who received the YFV17D yellow fever vaccine.

The CDR3 DNA reads TGTGCCACCAGCATCCCTCCGGGACTAGCGGGGGGTAGCGGAAATGAGCAGTTCTTC. It translates to CATSIPPGLAGGSGNEQFF. The chain couples TRBV15 to TRBJ2-1, with 15 bases fitting TRBD2. Germline V gene lookup returns CDR1 LNHNV and CDR2 YYDKDF (reference sequence). The trim removed 4 bases at V and 7 bases at J, leaving 14 bases unmatched. The CDR3 is made up of 19 amino acids.